This passage covers 28 T cell receptor beta chains from one sample sequenced in a study of cytomegalovirus exposure and HLA in healthy donors. Primers included in the PCR were 60 Vbeta and 13 Jbeta primers. TCRdb keeps only in-frame clones here, not all; method: immunoSEQ multiplex PCR. In the table there are over 150,000 clones, 75% of which are singletons. The sequenced sample was PBMCs. These receptors originate from a male donor in good health and CMV-seronegative.

This clone was seen only a few times. The same CDR3 is also encoded by other DNA sequences in this sample. The chain uses TRBV15 and TRBJ2-6, with D uncertain. Germline CDR1 reads LNHNV; CDR2 reads YYDKDF (reference sequence). Trimming shortened V by 0 bases and J by 1 base, and 4 bases separated the two germline ends. This CDR3 comprises 15 residues. In DNA, the CDR3 is TGTGCCACCAGCAGAGACAATTCTGGGGCCAACGTCCTGACTTTC. As protein: CATSRDNSGANVLTF. Based on the CDR3 plus reference TRBV15 and TRBJ2-6, the full variable domain is DAMVIQNPRYQVTQFGKPVTLSCSQTLNHNVMYWYQQKSSQAPKLLFHYYDKDFNNEADTPDNFQSRRPNTSFCFLDIRSPGLGDTAMYLCATSRDNSGANVLTFGAGSRLTVL.

The chain joins TRBV18 to TRBJ1-3; 11 bases align to TRBD1. Germline V gene data show CDR1 as KGHSH and CDR2 as LQKENI. The CDR3 covers 18 residues. With V trimmed by 2 bases and J by 0 bases, 6 bases remained unmatched. CDR3 DNA sequence: TGTGCCAGCTCACCAAGAACCGGGACAGGGGGCTCTGGAAACACCATATATTTT. Translation: CASSPRTGTGGSGNTIYF.

Only one count was recorded for this clone. The chain employs TRBV4-3 and TRBJ2-3; D is ambiguous. Germline assignment: CDR1 LGHNA and CDR2 YSLEER. This CDR3 has 13 residues. Between the trimmed V and J ends, which lost 0 bases and 5 bases, there was a span of 6 bases. The CDR3 DNA reads as TGCGCCAGCAGCCAAGATTTCGGAGATACGCAGTATTTT. Its translation is CASSQDFGDTQYF.

The rearrangement joins TRBV18 to TRBJ1-5; D might be TRBD1 (5 bases). The V end was cut by 3 bases, the J end by 1 base, with 13 bases between. The CDR3 runs to 16 residues. CDR1 is KGHSH, CDR2 LQKENI, per germline. The CDR3 protein is CASSPPGGGSNQPQHF. In DNA form, the CDR3 reads TGTGCCAGCTCACCCCCTGGGGGAGGAAGCAATCAGCCCCAGCATTTT.

This clone was observed a handful of times. The gene calls are TRBV6-5 and TRBJ1-1; the D gene is possibly TRBD1 (6 bases). The V gene lost 6 bases and the J gene lost 6 bases, with 11 bases spanning the gap. Looked up from germline, CDR1 is MNHEY and CDR2 is SVGAGI. This CDR3 is 12 amino acids long. The CDR3 DNA reads as TGTGCCAGCAGACAAAACAGGGCTGAAGCTTTCTTT. It yields the protein CASRQNRAEAFF.

V and J are TRBV9 and TRBJ1-2; perhaps TRBD1 as D (6 bases). Looked up from germline, CDR1 is SGDLS and CDR2 is YYNGEE. Trimming removed 5 bases from V and 8 bases from J, with 19 bases in between. CDR3 length: 14 residues. The CDR3 DNA is TGTGCCAGCAGGGATACAGGGTCGGCTCGGGGCTACACCTTC. Amino acids: CASRDTGSARGYTF.

V and J are TRBV7-9 and TRBJ2-3; the match to TRBD1 covers 7 bases. The V gene's germline CDR1 is SEHNR and CDR2 FQNEAQ (reference sequence). The CDR3 loop spans 14 amino acids. V lost 8 bases to trimming and J lost 6 bases; unmatched junction nucleotides: 11. The CDR3 loop is CASGLLTGPDTQYF. CDR3 sequence (DNA): TGTGCCAGCGGGTTATTGACAGGGCCCGATACGCAGTATTTT.

This clone was detected only once. The chain joins TRBV28 to TRBJ1-1, with D perhaps TRBD1 (6 bases). The CDR3 consists of 15 residues. With 5 bases removed from V and 3 bases from J, the gap between germline ends came to 16 bases. Germline CDR1 reads MDHEN; CDR2 reads SYDVKM. In DNA form, the CDR3 reads TGTGCCAGCAGTGGCATACAGGGAGGGGACACTGAAGCTTTCTTT. Translated, it gives CASSGIQGGDTEAFF.

V is TRBV6-9 and J is TRBJ2-1; D is undetermined. The CDR3 contains 12 residues. V lost 4 bases and J 3 bases, leaving 4 bases between the germline ends. CDR1 MNHGY and CDR2 SVAAGI come from the germline V gene. CDR3 in amino acids: CASSLSYNEQFF. CDR3 nucleotide sequence: TGTGCCAGCAGTTTGAGCTACAATGAGCAGTTCTTC.

The table lists this clone with a few counts. This rearrangement joins TRBV30 to TRBJ1-1, with D perhaps TRBD1 (5 bases). This CDR3 region has 13 residues. Looked up from germline, CDR1 is GTSNPN and CDR2 is SVGIG (reference sequence). Trimming shortened V by 4 bases and J by 7 bases, and 16 bases separated the two germline ends. CDR3 loop: CAWNLGRASEAFF. The DNA for the CDR3 is TGTGCCTGGAACCTCGGCAGGGCAAGTGAAGCTTTCTTT.

Concerning this clone: A read error may account for a junction end that differs from germline. The rearrangement uses TRBV28 and TRBJ1-1; D unresolved. Looked up from germline, CDR1 is MDHEN and CDR2 is SYDVKM. CDR3 size: 16 residues. The CDR3: CASSTIGVFGNTKAFF. CDR3 in DNA: TGTGCCAGCAGTACAATAGGTGTCTTCGGGAACACTAAAGCTTTCTTT.

This clone was detected a few times. The chain couples TRBV30 to TRBJ2-5, with 10 bases that match TRBD2. The V gene's germline CDR1 is GTSNPN and CDR2 SVGIG (reference sequence). The trim removed 2 bases at V and 2 bases at J, leaving 14 bases unmatched. The CDR3 contains 18 residues. CDR3 region: CAWSTPFRLAGSQETQYF. For the CDR3, the DNA is TGTGCCTGGAGTACCCCCTTCAGACTAGCGGGTAGTCAAGAGACCCAGTACTTC. The whole variable domain, filled in from reference TRBV30 and TRBJ2-5, reads SQTIHQWPATLVQPVGSPLSLECTVEGTSNPNLYWYRQAAGRGLQLLFYSVGIGQISSEVPQNLSASRPQDRQFILSSKKLLLSDSGFYLCAWSTPFRLAGSQETQYFGPGTRLLVL.

J is TRBJ2-5 and V is TRBV5-4; 7 positions agree with TRBD2. The V gene's germline CDR1 is SGHNT and CDR2 YYREEE (reference sequence). The CDR3 is 15 residues long. V gave up 0 bases and J gave up 4 bases; unmatched junction bases: 6. CDR3: CASSLAGASGETQYF. The CDR3 DNA is TGTGCCAGCAGCTTGGCTGGCGCTAGCGGAGAGACCCAGTACTTC.

The gene calls are TRBV30 and TRBJ1-2, with TRBD1 matching over 8 bases. CDR3 size: 14 residues. Germline V gene sequence: CDR1 GTSNPN, CDR2 SVGIG (reference sequence). With 3 bases clipped from V and 7 bases from J, the junction kept 10 bases outside the gene matches. The CDR3 DNA reads as TGTGCCTGGAGGAAGGCACAGGGGGACCGTGGCTACACCTTC. It encodes CAWRKAQGDRGYTF.

This chain connects TRBV12-2 to TRBJ2-3; the listed D gene, TRBD1, was not tested against the DNA. TRBV12-2 is marked as a pseudogene. The CDR3 has 15 amino acids. DNA of the CDR3: TGTGCAAGTCGCTTTCACAGATCAAACACAGATACGCAGTATTTT. It yields the protein CASRFHRSNTDTQYF.

This clone was seen a few times. The rearrangement joins TRBV5-1 to TRBJ2-1; D unresolved. Germline CDR1 SGHRS, CDR2 YFSETQ. V shed 1 base and J shed 7 bases, with 9 bases lying between them. The CDR3 loop spans 13 amino acids. CDR3 amino acids: CASSLMVRNEQFF. The CDR3, as DNA: TGCGCCAGCAGCTTGATGGTTCGGAATGAGCAGTTCTTC.

This clone has a handful of counts. This sequence joins TRBV5-4 and TRBJ2-2, with 8 bases that match TRBD1. Looked up from germline, CDR1 is SGHNT and CDR2 is YYREEE (reference sequence). CDR3 length: 15 amino acids. The trim removed 4 bases at V and 6 bases at J, leaving 8 bases unmatched. Here the CDR3 DNA reads TGTGCCAGCAGCCCGGTCAGGGGGCCGTCCGGGGAGCTGTTTTTT. This codes for CASSPVRGPSGELFF.

This chain joins TRBV7-2 and TRBJ1-2; a weak D match, TRBD1 (6 bases). CDR3 length: 14 residues. With 0 bases removed from V and 7 bases from J, the gap between germline ends came to 12 bases. CDR1 is SGHTA, CDR2 FQGNSA, per germline. The CDR3 DNA sequence: TGTGCCAGCAGCTTAGCAGGGGGTGGGGGTGGCTACACCTTC. Its protein is CASSLAGGGGGYTF. Drawing the rest from reference TRBV7-2 and TRBJ1-2, the complete variable domain is GAGVSQSPSNKVTEKGKDVELRCDPISGHTALYWYRQSLGQGLEFLIYFQGNSAPDKSGLPSDRFSAERTGGSVSTLTIQRTQQEDSAVYLCASSLAGGGGGYTFGSGTRLTVV.

J is TRBJ2-7 and V is TRBV30, with 10 bases aligning to TRBD2. V trimming: 1 base; J trimming: 2 bases; junction bases outside the gene matches: 2. The CDR3 is 14 residues long. Germline values: CDR1 GTSNPN, CDR2 SVGIG (reference sequence). CDR3 nucleotides: TGTGCCTGGAGTGGAAGCGGGAGGGCCTACGAGCAGTACTTC. Translating it yields CAWSGSGRAYEQYF.

This rearrangement joins TRBV7-8 to TRBJ1-5; no definite D call. The V gene lost 4 bases and the J gene lost 0 bases, with 16 bases spanning the gap. Germline V CDR1 and CDR2: SGHVS, FQNEAQ. This CDR3 is 17 amino acids long. The CDR3: CASSSLPGVHSNQPQHF. For the CDR3, the DNA is TGTGCCAGCAGCTCCCTCCCCGGGGTCCATAGCAATCAGCCCCAGCATTTT.

The V and J genes are TRBV6-5 and TRBJ2-1; D is possibly TRBD1 (5 bases). Trimming pared 4 bases from V and 9 bases from J, leaving 10 bases between. Germline V gene lookup returns CDR1 MNHEY and CDR2 SVGAGI. CDR3 length: 12 amino acids. In DNA form, the CDR3 reads TGTGCCAGCAGTTTTTGGGGCGGTGAGCAGTTCTTC. Translating it yields CASSFWGGEQFF.

The gene calls are TRBV6-1 and TRBJ1-5; D remains unclear. V was cut by 0 bases and J by 0 bases, with 12 bases left in between. The CDR3 runs 17 residues. Germline CDR1 reads MNHNS; CDR2 reads SASEGT. CDR3 protein: CASSEAGRFYSNQPQHF. Written as DNA, the CDR3 is TGTGCCAGCAGTGAAGCCGGTCGGTTTTATAGCAATCAGCCCCAGCATTTT.

This sequence joins TRBV4-1 and TRBJ1-4; 7 positions match TRBD1. This CDR3 region has 15 residues. V gave up 2 bases and J gave up 4 bases; unmatched junction bases: 4. The germline CDR1 and CDR2 sequences are MGHRA and YSYEKL. This CDR3 is CASSQPGQSNEKLFF. The CDR3 DNA follows: TGCGCCAGCAGCCAACCGGGACAGAGTAATGAAAAACTGTTTTTT.

CDR3 DNA: TGTGCTAGTGGTTTGGTACCGGGGACAGGGGATAATCAGCCCCAGCATTTT. This translates into CASGLVPGTGDNQPQHF. The rearrangement joins TRBV12-5 to TRBJ1-5; TRBD1 matches at 10 bases. The ends lost 0 bases at V and 4 bases at J; junction bases unmatched: 6. Germline values: CDR1 LGHNT, CDR2 FRNRAP. The CDR3 is made up of 17 amino acids.

The rearrangement joins TRBV9 to TRBJ1-1, with D possibly matching TRBD1 (6 bases). The V end lost 3 bases, the J end lost 7 bases, and 13 bases lay between the germline ends. Per the germline V gene, CDR1 is SGDLS and CDR2 is YYNGEE. This CDR3 comprises 13 residues. This chain's CDR3 is CASSGGGTIEAFF. The CDR3 nucleotides are TGTGCCAGCAGCGGCGGGGGGACAATTGAAGCTTTCTTT.

A few counts support this clone. The chain recombines TRBV6-5 with TRBJ1-6; maybe TRBD1 (5 bases). The germline V gene encodes CDR1 MNHEY and CDR2 SVGAGI. The CDR3 spans 14 residues. Trimming stripped 7 bases from V and 4 bases from J, with 11 bases between. CDR3 in amino acids: CASTGGVYNSPLHF. CDR3 bases: TGTGCCAGCACGGGGGGGGTTTATAATTCACCCCTCCACTTT.

This clone was observed once. The junction departs from germline at one end; a sequencing error may be responsible. The V and J genes are TRBV7-9 and TRBJ1-5; 12 bases line up with TRBD1. The CDR3 is made up of 15 amino acids. Germline CDR1 and CDR2: SEHNR and FQNEAQ (reference sequence). The CDR3 loop reads CSSSLGQGADQPQHF. The CDR3, as DNA: TGTTCCAGCAGCTTGGGACAGGGGGCGGATCAGCCCCAGCATTTT.

There are a few counts of this clone. Other DNA sequences from this sample encode an identical CDR3 as well. This chain uses TRBV27 with TRBJ2-7, with a possible D match to TRBD1 (6 bases). Germline loops: CDR1 MNHEY, CDR2 SMNVEV (reference sequence). Trimming stripped 0 bases from V and 2 bases from J, with 20 bases between. This CDR3 has 18 residues. The CDR3: CASSLSPNRQVAAYEQYF. CDR3 DNA sequence: TGTGCCAGCAGTTTATCACCCAATCGACAGGTCGCGGCCTACGAGCAGTACTTC.